Presented here are 5 T cell receptor beta chains from one specimen sequenced in a study of cytomegalovirus exposure and HLA in healthy donors. The data were produced by immunoSEQ multiplex PCR, yet TCRdb's version contains in-frame clones alone and is incomplete. Of approximately 98,000 clones in the sample, around 95% are singletons; the top ten hold about 0.7%. The specimen sequenced was PBMCs. Receptor source: a woman between 18 and 30 years old in good health and CMV-seronegative.

The rearrangement joins TRBV7-9 to TRBJ1-1; TRBD1 is a possible D gene (5 bases). Trimming shortened V by 2 bases and J by 7 bases, and 14 bases separated the two germline ends. The germline V gene has CDR1 SEHNR and CDR2 FQNEAQ (reference sequence). The CDR3 is made up of 14 amino acids. CDR3 protein: CASSLRAGHGEAFF. For the CDR3, the DNA is TGTGCCAGCAGCTTACGGGCAGGGCACGGTGAAGCTTTCTTT.

The chain uses TRBV4-1 and TRBJ2-7; TRBD1 matches 8 bases. Trimming at V came to 2 bases and at J to 3 bases, leaving 6 bases not matched to a gene. Germline CDR1 and CDR2: MGHRA and YSYEKL. The length of the CDR3 is 15 residues. The CDR3 loop reads CASSQKWTGNYEQYF. The DNA of the CDR3 is TGCGCCAGCAGCCAAAAATGGACAGGGAACTACGAGCAGTACTTC.

The CDR3 coding sequence is TGTGCCTGGATGGCTCTGTACAATGAGCAGTTCTTC. Residues: CAWMALYNEQFF. The chain couples TRBV30 to TRBJ2-1; no clear D. The V end lost 4 bases, the J end lost 4 bases, and 8 bases lay between the germline ends. Germline lookup yields CDR1 GTSNPN and CDR2 SVGIG (reference sequence). There are 12 residues in the CDR3. Looking up the rest from reference TRBV30 and TRBJ2-1 gives the full variable domain: SQTIHQWPATLVQPVGSPLSLECTVEGTSNPNLYWYRQAAGRGLQLLFYSVGIGQISSEVPQNLSASRPQDRQFILSSKKLLLSDSGFYLCAWMALYNEQFFGPGTRLTVL.

The chain recombines TRBV20-1 with TRBJ2-1; D gene ambiguous. The CDR3 length is 11 residues. Germline CDR1 is DFQATT and CDR2 is SNEGSKA (reference sequence). Between the trimmed V and J ends, which lost 3 bases and 5 bases, there was a span of 5 bases. CDR3 DNA: TGCAGTGCTAGTTCAGACAATGAGCAGTTCTTC. This translates into CSASSDNEQFF.

The rearrangement uses TRBV9 and TRBJ2-7; a possible D gene is TRBD1 (5 bases). This CDR3 is built from 15 residues. The V gene lost 0 bases and the J gene lost 3 bases, with 13 bases spanning the gap. CDR1 and CDR2 (germline): SGDLS, YYNGEE. CDR3 in DNA: TGTGCCAGCAGCGTAGACCACCAGGGTAGCTACGAGCAGTACTTC. Amino acids: CASSVDHQGSYEQYF. Combining the CDR3 with reference TRBV9 and TRBJ2-7 gives the whole variable domain DSGVTQTPKHLITATGQRVTLRCSPRSGDLSVYWYQQSLDQGLQFLIQYYNGEERAKGNILERFSAQQFPDLHSELNLSSLELGDSALYFCASSVDHQGSYEQYFGPGTRLTVT.